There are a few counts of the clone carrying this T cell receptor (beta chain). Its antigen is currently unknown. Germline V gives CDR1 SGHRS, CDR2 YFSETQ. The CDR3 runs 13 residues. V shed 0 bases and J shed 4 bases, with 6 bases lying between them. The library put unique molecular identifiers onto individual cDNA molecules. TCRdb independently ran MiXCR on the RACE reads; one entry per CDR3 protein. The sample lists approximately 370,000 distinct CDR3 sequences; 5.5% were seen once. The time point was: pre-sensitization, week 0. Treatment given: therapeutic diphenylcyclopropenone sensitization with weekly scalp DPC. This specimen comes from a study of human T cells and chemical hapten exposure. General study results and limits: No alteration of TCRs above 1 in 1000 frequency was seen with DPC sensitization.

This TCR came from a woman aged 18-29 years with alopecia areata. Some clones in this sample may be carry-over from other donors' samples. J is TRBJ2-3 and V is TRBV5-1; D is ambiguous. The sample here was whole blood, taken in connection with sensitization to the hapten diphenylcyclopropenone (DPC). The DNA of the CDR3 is TGCGCCAGCAGCTTGGTTTTGGCAGATACGCAGTATTTT. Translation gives CASSLVLADTQYF.